These T cell receptor beta chains were read from a single sample in a study of T-cell memory formation after mild COVID-19. TCRdb fed the 5' RACE reads into MiXCR, producing one record per CDR3 protein. The sample comprises around 200,000 distinct CDR3 sequences, about 10% of which are singletons, and roughly 3% rests with the top ten. Sequenced input: PBMCs or a T cell subset sorted from them (not recorded which). These receptors originate from a man aged 18-30 years who had mild COVID-19 (a few samples of this study predate the infection). Cell type and time point are not known. Both conserved end residues are part of each CDR3. D genes are given only for firm matches. Expanded clones are given a class, and other clones once, few, many or no size at all.

DNA: TGTGCCAGCAGCTTAGGGCAGACCCGTAGCACAGATACGCAGTATTTT
CDR3: CASSLGQTRSTDTQYF
J: TRBJ2-3
V: TRBV7-7
D: .
size: few

DNA: TGTGCCAGCAGCGTAGCAACAACTACAGAGACCCAGTACTTC
CDR3: CASSVATTTETQYF
J: TRBJ2-5
V: TRBV9
D: .
size: few

DNA: TGCAGTGCTAGAGGGGGGACTGTGGGAGAGACCCAGTACTTC
CDR3: CSARGGTVGETQYF
J: TRBJ2-5
V: TRBV20-1
D: .
size: once

DNA: TGCAGTGCTCGCGGCTACACCTTC
CDR3: CSARGYTF
J: TRBJ1-2
V: TRBV20-1
D: .
size: many

DNA: TGTGCCAGCAGTTACCCGAGCGGGGAGGGGGAGACCCAGTACTTC
CDR3: CASSYPSGEGETQYF
J: TRBJ2-5
V: TRBV6-6
D: TRBD2
size: .

DNA: TGTGCCAGCAGCGCGGGGATTGTAGCGAACACTGAAGCTTTCTTT
CDR3: CASSAGIVANTEAFF
J: TRBJ1-1
V: TRBV5-5
D: .
size: .

DNA: TGTGCCAGCAGTTTCGCCGGGACAGCGAACACCGGGGAGCTGTTTTTT
CDR3: CASSFAGTANTGELFF
J: TRBJ2-2
V: TRBV28
D: TRBD1
size: .

DNA: TGTGCCAGCAGCCCTGACAGCACAGATACGCAGTATTTT
CDR3: CASSPDSTDTQYF
J: TRBJ2-3
V: TRBV7-8
D: .
size: .

DNA: TGCAGTGCCTGGCTAAACACAGATACGCAGTATTTT
CDR3: CSAWLNTDTQYF
J: TRBJ2-3
V: TRBV20-1
D: .
size: many

DNA: TGTGCCAGCAGCTTAGTATTATGGGGGGCAAGCATTCAGTACTTC
CDR3: CASSLVLWGASIQYF
J: TRBJ2-4
V: TRBV7-2
D: .
size: .

DNA: TGCAGTGCTAGTGGGACGGCCGGGGGCACAGATACGCAGTATTTT
CDR3: CSASGTAGGTDTQYF
J: TRBJ2-3
V: TRBV20-1
D: .
size: few

DNA: TGTGCCAGCAGCTTGAGACTAGCGGGGGGAGGAACAGATACGCAGTATTTT
CDR3: CASSLRLAGGGTDTQYF
J: TRBJ2-3
V: TRBV7-3
D: TRBD2
size: .

DNA: TGCGCCAGCAGCCAATCGACTAGCGGCACAGATACGCAGTATTTT
CDR3: CASSQSTSGTDTQYF
J: TRBJ2-3
V: TRBV4-3
D: TRBD2
size: .

DNA: TGTGCCTGGAGCGGGGCGGGGGGCAATCAGCCCCAGCATTTT
CDR3: CAWSGAGGNQPQHF
J: TRBJ1-5
V: TRBV30
D: .
size: .

DNA: TGTGCCAGCAGCTTGAGCGGGACAAGCTCACCCCTCCACTTT
CDR3: CASSLSGTSSPLHF
J: TRBJ1-6
V: TRBV11-1
D: .
size: few

DNA: TGTGCCAGCAGTTGGACTATCTACGAGCAGTACTTC
CDR3: CASSWTIYEQYF
J: TRBJ2-7
V: TRBV12-3/TRBV12-4
D: .
size: few

DNA: TGTGCCAGCAGCTTGTACAGGGGAAACACTGAAGCTTTCTTT
CDR3: CASSLYRGNTEAFF
J: TRBJ1-1
V: TRBV5-5
D: TRBD1
size: few

DNA: TGTGCCAGCAGCCCTGGGGCAGGACGGCCGTGGGAGACCCAGTACTTC
CDR3: CASSPGAGRPWETQYF
J: TRBJ2-5
V: TRBV21-1
D: .
size: few

DNA: TGTGCCAGCAGCTTAGTGGGCGGATCGGACAACACAGATACGCAGTATTTT
CDR3: CASSLVGGSDNTDTQYF
J: TRBJ2-3
V: TRBV7-3
D: .
size: few

DNA: TGTGCCAGCAGGAGAGGGGGGCCCTACAATGAGCAGTTCTTC
CDR3: CASRRGGPYNEQFF
J: TRBJ2-1
V: TRBV7-2
D: .
size: many

DNA: TGTGCCAGCAGCTTGTTCGGGGGGCCTTACACCGGGGAGCTGTTTTTT
CDR3: CASSLFGGPYTGELFF
J: TRBJ2-2
V: TRBV11-2
D: .
size: many

DNA: TGTGCCAGCAGCTTAGGGGGACGGACCCCCACAGATACGCAGTATTTT
CDR3: CASSLGGRTPTDTQYF
J: TRBJ2-3
V: TRBV7-2
D: .
size: once

DNA: TGTGCCAGTCGCGCGGGGGCCCCTCATTGGGGAGAGAATTCACCCCTCCACTTT
CDR3: CASRAGAPHWGENSPLHF
J: TRBJ1-6
V: TRBV27
D: .
size: few

DNA: TGCGCCAGCAGCTTGTTCACAGGCCCAGATACGCAGTATTTT
CDR3: CASSLFTGPDTQYF
J: TRBJ2-3
V: TRBV5-1
D: .
size: many

DNA: TGCGCCACCACCCAGGGGGCGAAGGGAGATACGCAGTATTTT
CDR3: CATTQGAKGDTQYF
J: TRBJ2-3
V: TRBV5-1
D: TRBD1
size: many

DNA: TGTGCCAGCAGCTTCCCGCCGGCAGGGATTAACTATGGCTACACCTTC
CDR3: CASSFPPAGINYGYTF
J: TRBJ1-2
V: TRBV7-3
D: .
size: few

DNA: TGCGCCAGCAGACCGCAGACAGGGAAGAATAGGAACGAGCAGTACTTC
CDR3: CASRPQTGKNRNEQYF
J: TRBJ2-7
V: TRBV5-1
D: TRBD1
size: many

DNA: TGTGCCGCTGGCCTAGCGGGATTAACCAATGAGCAGTTCTTC
CDR3: CAAGLAGLTNEQFF
J: TRBJ2-1
V: TRBV3-1
D: TRBD2
size: few

DNA: TGTGCCAGCAGTTACAACTATGGGGGGGGGACTTTCTTT
CDR3: CASSYNYGGGTFF
J: TRBJ1-1
V: TRBV6-5
D: .
size: .

DNA: TGTGCCAGCAGTTCTCGGGAAGGGGATAATGAAAAACTGTTTTTT
CDR3: CASSSREGDNEKLFF
J: TRBJ1-4
V: TRBV12-3/TRBV12-4
D: .
size: .

DNA: TGCGCCAGCAGCTTTAAGGGGTACGAGCAGTACTTC
CDR3: CASSFKGYEQYF
J: TRBJ2-7
V: TRBV5-1
D: .
size: .

DNA: TGCGCCAGCAGCTTGCGGGGGGGCGGAAATGAGCAGTTCTTC
CDR3: CASSLRGGGNEQFF
J: TRBJ2-1
V: TRBV5-1
D: TRBD2
size: few